This entry is about one T cell receptor (beta chain). Its antigen is currently unknown. The data are from a study of read filtering for tumor transcriptome and immune sequencing. Findings and caveats of the study: Approximately 82% of IR-seq clonotypes had one read, totaling about 3.5% of reads; RNA-seq: approximately 75% and 45%.

This library used about 400 ng RNA and molecular barcoded adaptors spanning alpha/delta and beta/gamma chains. TCRdb called the reads again in MiXCR, with one record for every CDR3 protein. The sample holds 35,000 to 40,000 distinct CDR3 sequences, approximately 15% seen once. Unmatched junction bases numbered 5, after V lost 4 bases and J lost 3 bases. The V gene's germline CDR1 is LNHDA and CDR2 SQIVND (reference sequence). The CDR3 is made up of 15 amino acids. The material sequenced was a population of CD138-negative cells sorted from bone marrow. This TCR was recovered from a donor aged 40 or older with multiple myeloma. J is TRBJ1-5 and V is TRBV19; 8 nucleotides match TRBD1. This CDR3 is CASSTGTGPNQPQHF. The DNA of the CDR3 is TGTGCCAGTAGTACCGGGACAGGACCCAATCAGCCCCAGCATTTT.